This T cell receptor (beta chain) originates from a study of PD-1 and CTLA-4 blockade in melanoma. Germline V lookup: CDR1 MRHNA, CDR2 SNTAGT. The CDR3 runs 16 residues. V lost 2 bases, J lost 2 bases, and 1 base stayed unmatched. The repertoire was sequenced with immunoSEQ multiplex PCR; TCRdb's copy has only in-frame clones and lacks some. The sample lists about 32,000 clones, about 85% occurring once. The sequence derives from a human donor with melanoma. The chain employs TRBV6-4 and TRBJ2-3; TRBD2 aligns across 13 bases. Sequences were derived from CD8+ T cells from peripheral blood, sampled from a patient given anti-PD-1 treatment. Written as DNA, the CDR3 is TGTGCCAGCAGTGACACTAGCGGGGGGGCCACAGATACGCAGTATTTT. This encodes CASSDTSGGATDTQYF.